The clone carrying this T cell receptor (beta chain) was seen a few times. No antigen is known for it. This record comes from a study of beta chain features in type 1 diabetes. Study findings and constraints: Diminished insertions and augmented deletions at VDJ junctions characterized type 1 diabetes patients. Among patients with Type 1 diabetes, TCRB CDR3s were moderately but significantly shorter in every one of the four CD4+ subsets. It was among patients, rather than healthy donors, that naive, central memory and Treg TCRB repertoires appeared more similar.

TCRB transcripts that were expressed got sequenced, as all of the isolated RNA had been reverse transcribed. Using immunoSEQ multiplex PCR, the repertoire was profiled, and TCRdb retains in-frame clones only, with some absent. This table holds 140,000 to 150,000 clones, 13% found once. The source is a man younger than 35 with type 1 diabetes. The sequencing sample was made of central memory CD4+ T cells from blood.

Here the CDR3 DNA reads TGCGCCAGCAGCCAATTCGTCTACACCAACTATGGCTACACCTTC. This sequence encodes CASSQFVYTNYGYTF. J is TRBJ1-2 and V is TRBV4-1; D not certain. From germline, CDR1 is MGHRA and CDR2 YSYEKL. This CDR3 is built from 15 residues. V was pared by 2 bases and J by 2 bases, with 12 bases between.